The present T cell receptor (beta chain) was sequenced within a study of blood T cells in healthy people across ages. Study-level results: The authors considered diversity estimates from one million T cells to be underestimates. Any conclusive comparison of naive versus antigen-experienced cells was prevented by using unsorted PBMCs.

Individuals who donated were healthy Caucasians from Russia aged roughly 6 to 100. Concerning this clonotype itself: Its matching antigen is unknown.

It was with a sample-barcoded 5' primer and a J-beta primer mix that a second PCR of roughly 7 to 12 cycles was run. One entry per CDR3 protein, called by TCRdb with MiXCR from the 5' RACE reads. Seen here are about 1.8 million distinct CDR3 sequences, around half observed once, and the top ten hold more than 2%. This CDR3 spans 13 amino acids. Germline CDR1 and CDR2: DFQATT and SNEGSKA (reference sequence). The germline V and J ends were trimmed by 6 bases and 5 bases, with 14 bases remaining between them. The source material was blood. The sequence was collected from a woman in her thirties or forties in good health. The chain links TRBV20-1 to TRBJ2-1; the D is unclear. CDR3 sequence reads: CSARSLADNEQFF. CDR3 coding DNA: TGCAGTGCCCGGTCCTTGGCCGACAATGAGCAGTTCTTC.